The present entry profiles one T cell receptor (beta chain) with its context. The antigen remains unidentified. The CDR3 runs 13 residues. Between the trimmed V and J ends, which lost 3 bases and 6 bases, there was a span of 11 bases. Germline assignment: CDR1 MNHNS and CDR2 SASEGT. Assay: immunoSEQ multiplex PCR; the TCRdb copy retains only in-frame clones and omits some. The table shows around 19,000 clones, with 95% to 98% occurring only once. This sample is part of a study of T cells after posttransplantation cyclophosphamide. Study results and caveats: Blood and skin or GI T cell repertoires showed limited TRB overlap. Donor-recipient repertoire similarity was low at 1-2 months, rising over year one. Recipient CMV seropositivity and CMV reactivation strongly tracked TRB clonality.

Cells defined as naive were viable CD3+CD4+ or CD3+CD8+ and CCR7+CD45RA+CD45RO-CD95-CD27+CD28+. Sequencing was done on a sample of naive CD4+ T cells sorted from PBMCs. This chain joins TRBV6-1 and TRBJ1-1; D remains unclear. The clonotype comes from a man aged 40-50 years in good health, CMV-negative, and a related stem cell transplant donor. CDR3 protein: CASSEIEGAEAFF. CDR3 sequence (DNA): TGTGCCAGCAGTGAGATTGAAGGAGCTGAAGCTTTCTTT.